A single sample is the source of the 18 T cell receptor beta chains below, sequenced in a study of shared clonotypes between healthy human individuals. Generated by immunoSEQ multiplex PCR, the TCRdb table keeps only in-frame clones and is missing some. The top ten hold 0.13% of the sample, which has over 2 million clones, 85% to 95% seen once. Sequencing was carried out using naive CD4+ T cells sorted from blood. As for subset: CD45RA+ positively selected. Receptor source: a man aged 18 to 29 in good health.

The rearrangement uses TRBV18 and TRBJ2-7; 7 bases fit TRBD2. This CDR3 region has 16 residues. Germline CDR1 is KGHSH and CDR2 is LQKENI. V lost 0 bases, J lost 1 base, and 6 bases stayed unmatched. The CDR3 DNA reads TGTGCCAGCTCACCACCTTTAGCGGGCAGATCCTACGAGCAGTACTTC. Protein sequence: CASSPPLAGRSYEQYF.

The chain has TRBV5-4 and TRBJ2-2; tentative D call: TRBD2 (6 bases). Germline CDR1 SGHNT, CDR2 YYREEE (reference sequence). V was trimmed by 4 bases and J by 6 bases, leaving 16 bases between them. The CDR3 extends over 15 amino acids. The CDR3 region has the DNA TGTGCCAGCAGCCTCTCGGGGGAGGTGGCCGGGGAGCTGTTTTTT. This sequence encodes CASSLSGEVAGELFF.

The rearrangement joins TRBV4-3 to TRBJ2-3, with TRBD2 matching over 8 bases. V gave up 3 bases and J gave up 1 base; unmatched junction bases: 9. The germline CDR1 and CDR2 sequences are LGHNA and YSLEER. The CDR3 is made up of 17 amino acids. The CDR3 sequence is CASSHLAPAGGTDTQYF. CDR3 nucleotides: TGCGCCAGCAGCCATCTTGCCCCAGCGGGGGGCACAGATACGCAGTATTTT.

The gene calls are TRBV5-1 and TRBJ2-6, with 7 positions matching TRBD1. Trimming removed 4 bases from V and 2 bases from J; junction bases left unmatched: 3. Germline CDR1 reads SGHRS; CDR2 reads YFSETQ. The CDR3 spans 15 residues. The chain's CDR3 is CASSADRAGANVLTF. The CDR3 nucleotides read TGCGCCAGCAGCGCAGACAGGGCTGGGGCCAACGTCCTGACTTTC. Supplemented by reference TRBV5-1 and TRBJ2-6, the full variable domain reads KAGVTQTPRYLIKTRGQQVTLSCSPISGHRSVSWYQQTPGQGLQFLFEYFSETQRNKGNFPGRFSGRQFSNSRSEMNVSTLELGDSALYLCASSADRAGANVLTFGAGSRLTVL.

The chain uses TRBV6-1 and TRBJ2-7; D is uncertain. In germline, CDR1 is MNHNS, CDR2 SASEGT. V dropped 1 base and J dropped 3 bases, with 7 bases sitting between them. This CDR3 spans 13 amino acids. The CDR3 DNA is TGTGCCAGCAGTGAAGGACAAAACTACGAGCAGTACTTC. Its translation: CASSEGQNYEQYF.

The CDR3 spells CASSLGADNYGYTF. DNA of the CDR3: TGTGCCAGCAGCTTGGGAGCAGATAACTATGGCTACACCTTC. The chain uses TRBV5-4 and TRBJ1-2; D unresolved. CDR1 SGHNT and CDR2 YYREEE come from the germline V gene (reference sequence). The CDR3 spans 14 residues. V dropped 0 bases and J dropped 1 base, with 7 bases sitting between them.

The chain carries TRBV28 and TRBJ1-2, with D possibly matching TRBD1 (5 bases). Germline CDR1 and CDR2: MDHEN and SYDVKM. The CDR3 loop spans 15 amino acids. The V end lost 7 bases, the J end lost 3 bases, and 18 bases lay between the germline ends. DNA for the CDR3: TGTGCCAGCACCACTTCGGGACCGACGGACTATGGCTACACCTTC. It encodes CASTTSGPTDYGYTF.

As concerns this clone: Other DNA sequences in the sample encode the same CDR3. The chain links TRBV6-5 to TRBJ2-7; 9 bases are shared with TRBD1. V lost 7 bases, J lost 0 bases, and 4 bases stayed unmatched. Germline lookup yields CDR1 MNHEY and CDR2 SVGAGI. This CDR3 comprises 14 residues. CDR3 region: CASTRDRASYEQYF. Here the CDR3 DNA reads TGTGCCAGCACCCGGGACAGGGCCTCCTACGAGCAGTACTTC.

This clone was recorded once. The chain recombines TRBV6-5 with TRBJ1-3; TRBD1 matches 7 bases. Per germline, CDR1 MNHEY and CDR2 SVGAGI. V lost 5 bases to trimming and J lost 5 bases; unmatched junction nucleotides: 3. The CDR3 runs 13 residues. The DNA of the CDR3 is TGTGCCAGCAGTCAACAGGGGAGAAACACCATATATTTT. It specifies CASSQQGRNTIYF.

The J gene is TRBJ2-7, the V gene TRBV4-1; 9 nucleotides agree with TRBD2. Germline V gene data show CDR1 as MGHRA and CDR2 as YSYEKL. There are 16 residues in the CDR3. Trimming took 3 bases from V and 0 from J; bases not matched to a gene: 6. Here the CDR3 DNA reads TGCGCCAGCAGCCAGGTAGCGGGGGCTTCCTCCTACGAGCAGTACTTC. Amino acids: CASSQVAGASSYEQYF.

On this clone itself: The germline gene is not matched at one end of the junction; a read error may be the cause. The rearrangement joins TRBV9 to TRBJ2-7, with a possible D match to TRBD2 (5 bases). The germline V gene encodes CDR1 SGDLS and CDR2 YYNGEE. This CDR3 comprises 14 residues. The CDR3 region is CASSVALTGSGIFF. The DNA for the CDR3 is TGTGCCAGCAGCGTAGCCTTGACGGGCAGCGGAATTTTCTTC.

A single count supports this clone. The CDR3 here is CASSGTPSYNEQFF. Here the CDR3 DNA reads TGTGCCAGCAGCGGGACCCCCTCCTACAATGAGCAGTTCTTC. The chain employs TRBV9 and TRBJ2-1, with D unresolved. V shed 3 bases and J shed 0 bases, with 7 bases lying between them. The CDR3 contains 14 residues. CDR1 and CDR2 from the germline V gene are SGDLS and YYNGEE.

Written as DNA, the CDR3 is TGTGCCAGCAGTTTGGGGACTAGCGTAGATACGCAGTATTTT. Translated: CASSLGTSVDTQYF. The chain has TRBV28 and TRBJ2-3, with 10 bases matching TRBD2. J was trimmed by 5 bases and V by 3 bases; bases with no gene match: 2. In germline, CDR1 is MDHEN, CDR2 SYDVKM. The CDR3 has 14 amino acids.

The chain links TRBV2 to TRBJ2-7; TRBD1 matches at 9 bases. Unmatched junction bases numbered 10, after V lost 4 bases and J lost 6 bases. This CDR3 spans 15 amino acids. Germline V gives CDR1 SNHLY, CDR2 FYNNEI. CDR3 sequence reads: CASSVLGQGTSEQYF. In DNA form, the CDR3 reads TGTGCCAGCAGTGTTCTGGGACAGGGTACCAGCGAGCAGTACTTC.

This chain links TRBV19 with TRBJ2-3; D might be TRBD1 (7 bases). Trimming took off 2 bases at V and 3 bases at J, with 15 bases between the two ends. The CDR3 spans 16 residues. The germline V gene has CDR1 LNHDA and CDR2 SQIVND (reference sequence). In DNA form, the CDR3 reads TGTGCCAGTAGTATAAAGGCGGCAGGGGGGACAGATACGCAGTATTTT. Encoded protein: CASSIKAAGGTDTQYF.

The rearrangement links TRBV2 to TRBJ2-2, with no clear D. V lost 2 bases, J lost 5 bases, and 12 bases lay in between. The CDR3 sequence is 15 residues long. CDR1 SNHLY and CDR2 FYNNEI come from the germline V gene. The CDR3 loop reads CASSESSLGTGELFF. CDR3 DNA sequence: TGTGCCAGCAGTGAATCTTCACTCGGTACCGGGGAGCTGTTTTTT.

V and J are TRBV9 and TRBJ2-5, with 7 nucleotides matching TRBD2. The germline V gene has CDR1 SGDLS and CDR2 YYNGEE. CDR3 length: 16 amino acids. With V trimmed by 2 bases and J by 5 bases, 12 bases remained unmatched. The CDR3 here is CASSVNPFGGLETQYF. As DNA, the CDR3 is TGTGCCAGCAGCGTTAATCCCTTCGGGGGGTTGGAGACCCAGTACTTC.

The table lists this clone with a count of one. The chain employs TRBV2 and TRBJ2-2; 9 bases align to TRBD2. Looked up from germline, CDR1 is SNHLY and CDR2 is FYNNEI. Trimming took 7 bases from V and 2 from J; bases not matched to a gene: 5. CDR3 length: 15 residues. Here the CDR3 DNA reads TGTGCCAGCATCACTAGCGGGCCCAACACCGGGGAGCTGTTTTTT. It encodes CASITSGPNTGELFF.